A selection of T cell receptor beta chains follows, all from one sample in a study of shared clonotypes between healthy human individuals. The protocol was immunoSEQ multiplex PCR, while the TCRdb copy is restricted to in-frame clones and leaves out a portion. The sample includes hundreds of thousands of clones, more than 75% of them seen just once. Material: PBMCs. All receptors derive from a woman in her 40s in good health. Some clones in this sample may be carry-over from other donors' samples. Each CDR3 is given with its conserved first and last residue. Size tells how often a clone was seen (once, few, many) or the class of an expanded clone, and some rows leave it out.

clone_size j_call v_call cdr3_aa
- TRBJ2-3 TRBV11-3 CAILLGAWVTGNTDTQYF
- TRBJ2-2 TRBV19 CASSIAVLSTGELFF
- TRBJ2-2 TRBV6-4 CASSVVGNTGELFF
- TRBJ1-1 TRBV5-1 CASSLGTAMNTEAFF
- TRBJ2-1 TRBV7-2 CASSRAQNSYNEQFF
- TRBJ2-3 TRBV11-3 CASSLGGAGGGADTQYF
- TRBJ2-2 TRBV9 CASSGQGPGELFF
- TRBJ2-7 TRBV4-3 CASSPDRGGLSSYEQYF
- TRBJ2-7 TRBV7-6 CASSPEDRGYEQYF
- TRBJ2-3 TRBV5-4 CASSHDRTFTDTQYF
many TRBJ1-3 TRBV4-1 CASSQDWGAGNTIYF
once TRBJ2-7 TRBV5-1 CASSTDREDNEQYF
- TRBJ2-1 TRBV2 CASRDGLARDEQFF
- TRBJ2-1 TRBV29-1 CSATPGLAGNEQFF
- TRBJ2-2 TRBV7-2 CASSPEGGREELFF
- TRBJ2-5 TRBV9 CASSLIASSYETQYF
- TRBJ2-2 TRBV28 CASETREGPGELFF
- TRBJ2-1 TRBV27 CASKISGAYNEQFF
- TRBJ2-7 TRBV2 CASSDLSSYEQYF
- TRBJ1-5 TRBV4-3 CASSQDWSQPQHF
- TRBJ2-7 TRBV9 CASARTGTNSYEQYF
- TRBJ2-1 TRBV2 CASSDLPEASYNEQFF
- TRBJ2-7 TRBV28 CASSFKTSYEQYF
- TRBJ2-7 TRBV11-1 CASSSRGAGEQYF
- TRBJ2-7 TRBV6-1 CASIWQSSYEQYF
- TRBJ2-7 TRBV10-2 CASSEGRYEQYF
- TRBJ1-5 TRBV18 CASSPGPTGGGQPQHF
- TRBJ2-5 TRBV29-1 CSVVASGSGYQETQYF
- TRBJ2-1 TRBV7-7 CASSFSRELYNEQFF
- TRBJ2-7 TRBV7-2 CASSSRYEQYF
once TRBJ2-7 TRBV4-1 CASSQDRTRGYEQYF
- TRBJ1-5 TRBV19 CASSVVAERSYSNQPQHF
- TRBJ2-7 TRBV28 CASSPGQGGYEQYF
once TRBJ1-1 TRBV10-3 CAISESWGVGTEAFF
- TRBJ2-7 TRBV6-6 CASSYSPGTGFNEQYF
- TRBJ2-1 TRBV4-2 CASSRPGLAANEQFF
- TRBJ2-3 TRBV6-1 CASSQLGEDTQYF
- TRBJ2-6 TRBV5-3 CARSHDTVAGANVLTF
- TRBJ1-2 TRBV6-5 CASSRTGGDGYTF
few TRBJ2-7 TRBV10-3 CAISEGDRGDPYEQYF
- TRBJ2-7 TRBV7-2 CASSLVGTGRSSYEQYF
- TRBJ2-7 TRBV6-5 CASSRPTSGRSEQYF
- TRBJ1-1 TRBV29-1 CSASTIEAFF
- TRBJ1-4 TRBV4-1 CASSPWDRVNEKLFF
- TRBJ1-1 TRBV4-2 CASSQDWRDTEAFF